These T cell receptor beta chains were read from a single sample in a study of blood T cell repertoires in COVID-19. Only in-frame clones appear in the TCRdb table, and some are missing; sequencing was by immunoSEQ multiplex PCR. The table lists approximately 190,000 clones, about 85% of them singletons. Sequencing was carried out using peripheral blood. These receptors were collected from a man aged 65-85 years with active or convalescent COVID-19. CDR3s include the opening cysteine and the closing phenylalanine or tryptophan. A D gene is named only where the DNA matches it firmly. Clone size is stated in some rows and not others, as once, few, many or a class when expanded.

>TRBJ2-7|TRBD1|NA|TRBV5-4
TGTGCCAGCAGCGATGGACAGGGCGGAACCTACGAGCAGTACTTC
CASSDGQGGTYEQYF
>TRBJ2-1|NA|NA|TRBV6-5
TGTGCCAGCAGGGCACAGGGTACGTACAATGAGCAGTTCTTC
CASRAQGTYNEQFF
>TRBJ2-7|NA|NA|TRBV5-1
TGCGCCAGCAGGGGATTAGGACAGAGCTCCTACGAGCAGTACTTC
CASRGLGQSSYEQYF
>TRBJ2-1|NA|NA|TRBV7-2
TGTGCCAGCAGCTTAGACAGGGTAGGCAATGAGCAGTTCTTC
CASSLDRVGNEQFF
>TRBJ2-1|TRBD1|NA|TRBV12-3/TRBV12-4
TGTGCCAGCAGTTTAACAGGGGGTGATGAGCAGTTCTTC
CASSLTGGDEQFF
>TRBJ2-1|TRBD2|NA|TRBV5-6
TGTGCCAGCAGCTGGACGGGGGGGCCGGACAATGAGCAGTTCTTC
CASSWTGGPDNEQFF
>TRBJ1-6|NA|few|TRBV29-1
TGCAGCGCCACGACAGGCTATAATTCACCCCTCCACTTT
CSATTGYNSPLHF
>TRBJ1-5|NA|NA|TRBV10-3
TGTGCCATCGGCTTGGGTGGAGGCAATCAGCCCCAGCATTTT
CAIGLGGGNQPQHF
>TRBJ2-3|NA|once|TRBV5-4
TGTGCCTTAGGTGCAGGGGCAGATACGCAGTATTTT
CALGAGADTQYF
>TRBJ1-6|NA|NA|TRBV19
TGTGCCAGTAGTATCGGCAGGGGAAGGAATTCACCCCTCCACTTT
CASSIGRGRNSPLHF
>TRBJ1-6|NA|NA|TRBV2
TGTGCCAGCAGGTCCCCCAGGGTTAATTCACCCCTCCACTTT
CASRSPRVNSPLHF
>TRBJ2-7|NA|NA|TRBV3-1/TRBV3-2
TGTGCCAGCAGCCAAGACATATTAGCGGCCCAAGTAAACGAGCAGTACTTC
CASSQDILAAQVNEQYF
>TRBJ1-2|NA|NA|TRBV3-1/TRBV3-2
TGTGCCAGCAGCCAAGATCCACAGGGCTACACCTTC
CASSQDPQGYTF
>TRBJ1-1|TRBD1|few|TRBV6-2/TRBV6-3
TGTGCCAGCAGTGGACAGGGTTTGGCTGCTGAAGCTTTCTTT
CASSGQGLAAEAFF
>TRBJ2-1|TRBD1|NA|TRBV29-1
TGCAGCGTTTTCCTCCGGGACAGGGGTAACCATGAGCAGTTCTTC
CSVFLRDRGNHEQFF
>TRBJ2-7|TRBD1|NA|TRBV5-6
TGTGCCAGCAGCTCGGGACAGCCTAACTACGAGCAGTACTTC
CASSSGQPNYEQYF
>TRBJ2-3|NA|NA|TRBV5-1
TGCGCCAGCAGCCTGCAGGGGCATAGCACAGATACGCAGTATTTT
CASSLQGHSTDTQYF
>TRBJ1-4|NA|NA|TRBV6-5
TGTGCCAGCAGTTACGATGGGGCACTAGCAAATGAAAAACTGTTTTTT
CASSYDGALANEKLFF
>TRBJ2-3|TRBD2|NA|TRBV5-4
TGTGCCAGCAGCTTCTTAGCGGGCCCCACAGATACGCAGTATTTT
CASSFLAGPTDTQYF
>TRBJ2-7|TRBD1|NA|TRBV6-5
TGTGCCAGCAGGGAGGGACAGGGGAGGATCTACGAGCAGTACTTC
CASREGQGRIYEQYF
>TRBJ2-3|TRBD2|NA|TRBV5-1
TGCGCCAGCAGCTTCTATCCTAGCGGGGCCACAGATACGCAGTATTTT
CASSFYPSGATDTQYF
>TRBJ1-1|NA|NA|TRBV27
TGTGCCAGCAGTTTGGCCACAGGTACTGAAGCTTTCTTT
CASSLATGTEAFF
>TRBJ2-7|TRBD1|few|TRBV29-1
TGCAGCGTTGGACAGGGGGCCTACGAGCAGTACTTC
CSVGQGAYEQYF
>TRBJ2-7|NA|NA|TRBV6-2/TRBV6-3
TGTGCCAGCAGTACCCACTCGAGGCCAACCTACGAGCAGTACTTC
CASSTHSRPTYEQYF
>TRBJ2-7|NA|NA|TRBV20-1
TGCAGTGGACGGGGTTACGAGCAGTACTTC
CSGRGYEQYF
>TRBJ2-7|NA|NA|TRBV7-9
TGTGCCAGCAGCTTACCCCTCGACGAGCAGTACTTC
CASSLPLDEQYF
>TRBJ1-6|NA|NA|TRBV2
TGTGCCAGCAGTTATACCGGGAGGTCAGAGTCACCCCTCCACTTT
CASSYTGRSESPLHF
>TRBJ1-3|NA|NA|TRBV28
TGTGCCAGCAGTTTTCAAACTGGAAACACCATATATTTT
CASSFQTGNTIYF
>TRBJ1-6|NA|NA|TRBV7-2
TGTGCCAGCAGCTTATGGACAGCCACAGGTTCACCCCTCCACTTT
CASSLWTATGSPLHF
>TRBJ1-5|TRBD1|NA|TRBV6-5
TGTGCCAGCAGACGACAGGGGAATCAGCCCCAGCATTTT
CASRRQGNQPQHF
>TRBJ1-6|TRBD1|NA|TRBV30
TGTGCCTGGAGTGTACAGGGGAGGAATTCACCCCTCCACTTT
CAWSVQGRNSPLHF
>TRBJ1-3|NA|NA|TRBV11-2
TGTGCCAGCAGCTTACTGGGCGGAAACACCATATATTTT
CASSLLGGNTIYF
>TRBJ2-3|TRBD1|NA|TRBV6-6
TGTGCCAGCAGTCGGGGACAGGGGCGAACAGATACGCAGTATTTT
CASSRGQGRTDTQYF
>TRBJ2-3|NA|NA|TRBV11-2
TGTGCCAGCAGCTTAGCCGGGGGGCCAACCAGGCAGTATTTT
CASSLAGGPTRQYF
>TRBJ1-5|NA|NA|TRBV27
TGTGCCAGCAGTCCCTGGGGGGGGAATCAGCCCCAGCATTTT
CASSPWGGNQPQHF
>TRBJ2-2|NA|NA|TRBV11-2
TGTGCCAGCAGCTTCGGGGCCGGGGAGCTGTTTTTT
CASSFGAGELFF
>TRBJ2-7|NA|NA|TRBV5-1
TGCGCCAGCAGCCTCTCCGGGACATTCGGCTACGAGCAGTACTTC
CASSLSGTFGYEQYF
>TRBJ1-6|NA|NA|TRBV28
TGTGCCAGCTGGGGGAGGGGATCGAATTCACCCCTCCACTTT
CASWGRGSNSPLHF
>TRBJ2-1|TRBD1|NA|TRBV25-1
TGTGCCAGCAGTGGGGGACAGGGGGCCTACAATGAGCAGTTCTTC
CASSGGQGAYNEQFF
>TRBJ2-5|NA|NA|TRBV18
TGTGCCAGCTCACGAACCCAAGCCTTGCGTGAGACCCAGTACTTC
CASSRTQALRETQYF
>TRBJ2-1|TRBD1|NA|TRBV5-1
TGCGCCAGCAGCCTCCAAGGACAGGGCAATGAGCAGTTCTTC
CASSLQGQGNEQFF
>TRBJ2-5|NA|few|TRBV18
TGTGCCAGCTCACCGCAGGGACTGGACCAAGAGACCCAGTACTTC
CASSPQGLDQETQYF
>TRBJ2-1|TRBD2|NA|TRBV7-2
TGTGCCAGCAGCTCGGGGGGGGGACTCGCATACAATGAGCAGTTCTTC
CASSSGGGLAYNEQFF
>TRBJ1-6|TRBD1|NA|TRBV6-5
TGTGCCAGCAGCCAACAGGGGGCTTCACCCCTCCACTTT
CASSQQGASPLHF
>TRBJ2-7|NA|once|TRBV4-3
TGCGCCAGCAGCCAAGATCTGGCAGGGCTCGGCGAGCAGTACTTC
CASSQDLAGLGEQYF
>TRBJ2-7|NA|NA|TRBV30
TGTGCCTGGAGTGTACCCGGGGTCCGTGAGCAGTACTTC
CAWSVPGVREQYF
>TRBJ1-1|NA|NA|TRBV7-2
TGTGCCAGCAGCTCCGCGGGGGTGTTGAACACTGAAGCTTTCTTT
CASSSAGVLNTEAFF
>TRBJ2-2|TRBD1|NA|TRBV30
TGTGCCTGGAACCGGGGACAGCCGGGCACCGGGGAGCTGTTTTTT
CAWNRGQPGTGELFF
>TRBJ2-1|NA|NA|TRBV7-9
TGTGCCAGCAGCTTACAGAACAATGAGCAGTTCTTC
CASSLQNNEQFF
>TRBJ2-7|TRBD1|NA|TRBV9
TGTGCCAGCAGCGTGGGACAGGGGAACACCTACGAGCAGTACTTC
CASSVGQGNTYEQYF
>TRBJ2-5|NA|NA|TRBV7-9
TGTGCCAGCAGCTTGGAGTTCAAGACCCAGTACTTC
CASSLEFKTQYF
>TRBJ2-5|TRBD1|NA|TRBV25-1
TGTGCCAGCAGTGATTGGGGACAGGTAATGATGGAGACCCAGTACTTC
CASSDWGQVMMETQYF
>TRBJ2-7|TRBD2|NA|TRBV11-2
TGTGCCAGCAGGTCCCCAGGGCTAGCGGTCTCCTACGAGCAGTACTTC
CASRSPGLAVSYEQYF
>TRBJ1-5|NA|NA|TRBV24-1
TGTGCCACCAGTGATCCGGGGGGCAATCAGCCCCAGCATTTT
CATSDPGGNQPQHF
>TRBJ1-2|TRBD1|NA|TRBV5-6
TGTGCCAGCAGCTGGGACAGGCGAGCTAACTATGGCTACACCTTC
CASSWDRRANYGYTF
>TRBJ1-2|NA|NA|TRBV5-1
TGCGCCAGCAGCTTATCCAGGGGCTTGGGCTATGGCTACACCTTC
CASSLSRGLGYGYTF
>TRBJ1-4|NA|NA|TRBV29-1
TGCAGCGTTGAGGAACAGGGTATGGGAAAACTGTTTTTT
CSVEEQGMGKLFF
>TRBJ2-3|TRBD2|NA|TRBV3-1/TRBV3-2
TGTGCCAGCAGCCTCCCCCGTGGCCGCGGGGGGGATACGCAGTATTTT
CASSLPRGRGGDTQYF
>TRBJ1-1|NA|NA|TRBV6-5
TGTGCCAGCAGTAGCCCGGGATTACGGGGTTTCTTT
CASSSPGLRGFF
>TRBJ2-7|TRBD2|NA|TRBV2
TGTGCCAGCTCATGGCGTGGAACTAGCGGGGGTAGTCAGTACGAGCAGTACTTC
CASSWRGTSGGSQYEQYF